Below, 28 T cell receptor beta chains from the same sample are listed, as sequenced in a study of blood T cell repertoires in COVID-19. The table came from immunoSEQ multiplex PCR; TCRdb's copy has only in-frame clones and leaves some out. Of 65,000 to 90,000 clones detected, about 74% appear once; the ten largest clones hold 2% to 2.5%. Sequencing was done on a sample of peripheral blood. Receptors originate from a man aged 70-80 years with COVID-19, enrolled during active disease.

The chain carries TRBV19 and TRBJ2-1; possible D gene TRBD1, 5 bases. CDR3 length: 15 residues. Trimming stripped 1 base from V and 2 bases from J, with 9 bases between. Germline lookup yields CDR1 LNHDA and CDR2 SQIVND (reference sequence). CDR3 sequence (DNA): TGTGCCAGTAGTATAGGGGGCATAACCTACAATGAGCAGTTCTTC. This encodes CASSIGGITYNEQFF.

This clone qualifies as medium-sized. The CDR3 DNA reads as TGTGCCAGCAGCCCGGACAGGGCGGCCGGGGGGGCTTTCTTT. Protein: CASSPDRAAGGAFF. The chain is built from TRBV5-4 and TRBJ1-1; 8 positions match TRBD1. The CDR3 loop spans 14 amino acids. The germline V gene has CDR1 SGHNT and CDR2 YYREEE (reference sequence). V lost 4 bases and J lost 11; bases outside the gene matches: 13.

The V call is TRBV20-1, the J call TRBJ2-2, with D possibly matching TRBD1 (6 bases). Germline CDR1 DFQATT, CDR2 SNEGSKA (reference sequence). The CDR3 is made up of 14 amino acids. V lost 3 bases and J 7 bases, leaving 15 bases between the germline ends. CDR3 residues: CSASARGKGGELFF. The CDR3 DNA follows: TGCAGTGCTAGTGCAAGGGGGAAGGGCGGGGAGCTGTTTTTT.

The chain joins TRBV28 to TRBJ1-5; a weak D match, TRBD1 (6 bases). The CDR3 length is 14 residues. V was trimmed by 5 bases and J by 7 bases, leaving 15 bases between them. The germline gives CDR1 MDHEN, CDR2 SYDVKM. CDR3 loop: CASSTLQGRQPQHF. The CDR3 nucleotides are TGTGCCAGCAGTACCTTACAGGGTAGACAGCCCCAGCATTTT.

This clone was found many times. The V gene is TRBV11-1, the J gene TRBJ1-6, with 9 bases that match TRBD1. The V gene end was trimmed by 5 bases and the J gene end by 9 bases; junction bases not matched to a gene: 8. The CDR3 is 15 amino acids. CDR1 and CDR2 from the germline V gene are SGHAT and FQDESV (reference sequence). The CDR3 loop reads CASSIRDRAFSPLHF. CDR3 in DNA: TGTGCCAGCAGCATCCGGGACAGGGCTTTTTCACCCCTCCACTTT. The full variable domain, in which reference TRBV11-1 and TRBJ1-6 provide the parts outside the CDR3, is EAEVAQSPRYKITEKSQAVAFWCDPISGHATLYWYRQILGQGPELLVQFQDESVVDDSQLPKDRFSAERLKGVDSTLKIQPAELGDSAMYLCASSIRDRAFSPLHFGNGTRLTVT.

The chain couples TRBV27 to TRBJ1-3; D is unclear. CDR3 length equals 12 residues. V shed 5 bases and J shed 3 bases, with 5 bases lying between them. The germline V gene encodes CDR1 MNHEY and CDR2 SMNVEV (reference sequence). The CDR3 bases are TGTGCCAGCAGTCCGGGTGGAAACACCATATATTTT. This translates into CASSPGGNTIYF.

This chain joins TRBV2 and TRBJ1-4, with no clear D. Deletions cut 4 bases from V and 5 bases from J, with 5 bases between. The germline V gene encodes CDR1 SNHLY and CDR2 FYNNEI. This CDR3 contains 12 residues. The DNA for the CDR3 is TGTGCCAGCAGTGTACTCAATGAAAAACTGTTTTTT. This sequence encodes CASSVLNEKLFF.

This rearrangement joins TRBV20-1 to TRBJ2-2, with unresolved D. Trimming removed 3 bases at V and 1 base at J, with 6 bases between. The CDR3 sequence is 13 residues long. From germline, CDR1 is DFQATT and CDR2 SNEGSKA (reference sequence). The CDR3 spells CSASGQNTGELFF. In DNA, the CDR3 is TGCAGTGCTAGTGGTCAGAACACCGGGGAGCTGTTTTTT.

This chain joins TRBV7-2 and TRBJ2-7, with TRBD2 matching over 9 bases. With 0 bases clipped from V and 4 bases from J, the junction kept 4 bases outside the gene matches. Germline-derived CDR1 and CDR2 are SGHTA and FQGNSA. This CDR3 contains 15 residues. The CDR3 sequence: CASSLAGREGYEQYF. CDR3 nucleotides: TGTGCCAGCAGCTTAGCGGGGCGGGAGGGGTACGAGCAGTACTTC. The whole variable domain, filled in from reference TRBV7-2 and TRBJ2-7, reads GAGVSQSPSNKVTEKGKDVELRCDPISGHTALYWYRQSLGQGLEFLIYFQGNSAPDKSGLPSDRFSAERTGGSVSTLTIQRTQQEDSAVYLCASSLAGREGYEQYFGPGTRLTVT.

In DNA form, the CDR3 reads TGTGCCAGCAGTTACGACAGGAGCTATCAGCCCCAGCATTTT. This gives the protein CASSYDRSYQPQHF. The rearrangement joins TRBV2 to TRBJ1-5, with D possibly TRBD1 on 6 matching bases. CDR3 length: 14 amino acids. V was clipped by 5 bases and J by 5 bases, with 13 bases between them. Germline V CDR1 and CDR2: SNHLY, FYNNEI.

V gene TRBV5-1 combines with J gene TRBJ2-7, with D possibly being TRBD1 (5 bases). The CDR3 extends over 17 amino acids. The V gene lost 0 bases and the J gene lost 0 bases, with 16 bases spanning the gap. In germline, CDR1 is SGHRS, CDR2 YFSETQ. The CDR3 DNA reads TGCGCCAGCAGCTTGGGGGGCCTATCCCTCGCCTCCTACGAGCAGTACTTC. This codes for CASSLGGLSLASYEQYF.

The chain is built from TRBV9 and TRBJ2-5, with 7 bases aligning to TRBD2. The CDR3 spans 15 residues. CDR1 and CDR2 from the germline V gene are SGDLS and YYNGEE. V shed 0 bases and J 4 bases; nucleotides not matched to a gene: 6. CDR3 DNA: TGTGCCAGCAGCGTAGGTGGGGGAGGGATAGAGACCCAGTACTTC. This encodes CASSVGGGGIETQYF.

CDR3: CASRQGRMNTEAFF. The CDR3 DNA reads TGTGCCAGCCGACAGGGAAGGATGAACACTGAAGCTTTCTTT. The chain recombines TRBV2 with TRBJ1-1, with 7 bases aligning to TRBD1. Losses at the gene ends were 8 bases for V and 0 bases for J; bases not matched to a gene: 6. CDR1 and CDR2 from the germline V gene are SNHLY and FYNNEI. This CDR3 region has 14 residues.

The CDR3 protein is CATSDSGGRTGRNYGYTF. CDR3 nucleotide sequence: TGTGCCACCAGTGATTCAGGAGGTCGGACAGGGCGGAACTATGGCTACACCTTC. The chain uses TRBV24-1 and TRBJ1-2; TRBD1 matches 8 bases. This CDR3 has 18 amino acids. V gave up 2 bases and J gave up 2 bases; unmatched junction bases: 12. Germline assignment: CDR1 KGHDR and CDR2 SFDVKD.

The chain combines TRBV7-8 with TRBJ2-1; 10 bases are a match to TRBD2. The CDR3 runs to 16 residues. The V and J ends lost 5 bases and 8 bases, in that order; junction bases with no gene match: 12. CDR1 is SGHVS and CDR2 is FQNEAQ in the germline V gene. The CDR3 here is CASSTWTSGAGDEQFF. CDR3 DNA: TGTGCCAGCAGCACCTGGACTAGCGGAGCGGGGGATGAGCAGTTCTTC. Looking up the rest from reference TRBV7-8 and TRBJ2-1 gives the full variable domain: GAGVSQSPRYKVAKRGQDVALRCDPISGHVSLFWYQQALGQGPEFLTYFQNEAQLDKSGLPSDRFFAERPEGSVSTLKIQRTQQEDSAVYLCASSTWTSGAGDEQFFGPGTRLTVL.

V and J are TRBV10-3 and TRBJ2-2; TRBD2 matches at 14 bases. Germline trimming cut 3 bases from V and 6 bases from J; bases unmatched to any gene: 3. The V gene's germline CDR1 is ENHRY and CDR2 SYGVKD. The CDR3 extends over 16 amino acids. CDR3 coding DNA: TGTGCCATCAGTGATGGGACTAGCGGGAGTGCCGGGGAGCTGTTTTTT. This sequence encodes CAISDGTSGSAGELFF.

The chain is built from TRBV19 and TRBJ1-2, with 11 bases identical to TRBD1. Germline loops: CDR1 LNHDA, CDR2 SQIVND (reference sequence). The CDR3 is 17 residues long. V was clipped by 8 bases and J by 3 bases; unmatched bases: 14. CDR3 amino acids: CASAPSGTGGIYYGYTF. In DNA, the CDR3 is TGTGCCAGTGCCCCCTCCGGGACAGGGGGAATTTACTATGGCTACACCTTC.

This clone was seen only once. The chain couples TRBV10-3 to TRBJ2-7, with 9 bases lining up with TRBD2. From germline, CDR1 is ENHRY and CDR2 SYGVKD. There are 12 residues in the CDR3. The CDR3 is CGASGDTYEQYF. For the CDR3, the DNA is TGTGGGGCTAGCGGGGATACCTACGAGCAGTACTTC.

This chain links TRBV10-3 with TRBJ1-2; D is perhaps TRBD1 (5 bases). This CDR3 region has 13 residues. V lost 2 bases, J lost 6 bases, and 10 bases lay in between. Germline V gene sequence: CDR1 ENHRY, CDR2 SYGVKD. DNA for the CDR3: TGTGCCATCAGTGAGCAGGGTACCAATGGCTACACCTTC. Amino acid sequence: CAISEQGTNGYTF.

The chain employs TRBV6-2 or TRBV6-3 and TRBJ2-7, with D perhaps TRBD1 (5 bases). The CDR3 length is 13 residues. Between the trimmed V and J ends, which lost 6 bases and 3 bases, there was a span of 12 bases. Germline CDR1 is MNHEY and CDR2 is SVGEGT. Written as DNA, the CDR3 is TGTGCCAGCAGCATTCACAGGTACTACGAGCAGTACTTC. Translated: CASSIHRYYEQYF.

This CDR3 is CASSLGGGTLEQYF. In nucleotides, the CDR3 is TGTGCCAGCAGCTTAGGGGGCGGGACCTTGGAGCAGTACTTC. The genes are TRBV7-2 and TRBJ2-7; possible D gene TRBD2, 6 bases. Looked up from germline, CDR1 is SGHTA and CDR2 is FQGNSA. The CDR3 runs 14 residues. The ends were cut back, 1 base at V and 7 bases at J, with 14 bases in the middle.

The chain has TRBV6-2 or TRBV6-3 and TRBJ2-1; no firm D call. V lost 4 bases to trimming and J lost 0 bases, with 10 bases between them. The CDR3 is 15 residues long. The germline CDR1 and CDR2 sequences are MNHEY and SVGEGT. CDR3 bases: TGTGCCAGCAGTTTTGGTCCGAGCTCCTACAATGAGCAGTTCTTC. It yields the protein CASSFGPSSYNEQFF.

This sequence joins TRBV7-9 and TRBJ2-3, with a tentative D call TRBD1 (6 bases). This CDR3 has 13 residues. Germline CDR1 reads SEHNR; CDR2 reads FQNEAQ (reference sequence). Trimming took 4 bases from V and 4 from J, leaving 9 bases between them. The CDR3 region is CASSSGQSDTQYF. The CDR3 nucleotides read TGTGCCAGCAGCTCCGGACAGTCAGATACGCAGTATTTT.

CDR3 region: CASSAGNLGELFF. As DNA, the CDR3 is TGTGCCAGCAGCGCCGGGAACTTGGGGGAGCTGTTTTTT. V gene TRBV7-3 combines with J gene TRBJ2-2; D might be TRBD2 (5 bases). V gave up 5 bases and J gave up 8 bases, with 12 bases separating them. Germline CDR1 reads SGHTA; CDR2 reads FQGTGA. CDR3 length: 13 residues.

The chain carries TRBV5-6 and TRBJ2-2; no clear D gene. Germline V gene data show CDR1 as SGHDT and CDR2 as YYEEEE. The ends were cut back, 3 bases at V and 6 bases at J, with 18 bases in the middle. The CDR3 is made up of 16 amino acids. As DNA, the CDR3 is TGTGCCAGCAGCTCCTACCTAACGACCGAGGCCGGGGAGCTGTTTTTT. Translating gives CASSSYLTTEAGELFF.

V and J are TRBV4-3 and TRBJ2-5; D may be TRBD1 (6 bases). The CDR3 spans 15 residues. CDR1 and CDR2 from the germline V gene are LGHNA and YSLEER. Trimming left V 0 bases short and J 4 bases short, with 12 bases between. For the CDR3, the DNA is TGCGCCAGCAGCCAAGAGGGGGCCAGGGGAGAGACCCAGTACTTC. Translating it yields CASSQEGARGETQYF.

The rearrangement uses TRBV7-2 and TRBJ2-5; TRBD1 matches at 8 bases. From germline, CDR1 is SGHTA and CDR2 FQGNSA. The CDR3 covers 17 residues. The trim removed 0 bases at V and 3 bases at J, leaving 9 bases unmatched. The CDR3 is CASSLARTGIVKETQYF. The CDR3 nucleotides are TGTGCCAGCAGCTTAGCTCGGACAGGGATCGTGAAAGAGACCCAGTACTTC.

The rearrangement joins TRBV6-5 to TRBJ2-7, with TRBD1 identical over 9 bases. Germline trimming cut 5 bases from V and 3 bases from J; bases unmatched to any gene: 5. Germline-derived CDR1 and CDR2 are MNHEY and SVGAGI. The CDR3 extends over 14 amino acids. CDR3 loop: CASSRQGVYYEQYF. The CDR3 region has the DNA TGTGCCAGCAGTCGACAGGGGGTCTACTACGAGCAGTACTTC.